The next 26 T cell receptor beta chains were all read from a single sample in a study of cytomegalovirus exposure and HLA in healthy donors. The primer mix had 60 Vbeta and 13 Jbeta primers. Here immunoSEQ multiplex PCR was the method, and the copy in TCRdb shows in-frame clones only, minus some. The table includes around 130,000 clones, over 60% detected once. Source material: PBMCs. These receptors were taken from a woman in her sixties or seventies in good health and CMV-seronegative.

This clone was counted only a few times. This rearrangement joins TRBV6-6 to TRBJ1-5; 7 bases line up with TRBD1. The CDR3 contains 14 residues. Germline V CDR1 and CDR2: MNHNY, SVGAGI (reference sequence). V was pared by 6 bases and J by 1 base, with 3 bases of the junction left unmatched. CDR3 nucleotide sequence: TGTGCCAGCAGGACAGGGACGAGCAATCAGCCCCAGCATTTT. It yields the protein CASRTGTSNQPQHF.

The chain has TRBV10-1 and TRBJ2-5, with 11 bases identical to TRBD1. The CDR3 has 15 residues. Per the germline V gene, CDR1 is WNHNN and CDR2 is SYGVQD (reference sequence). V was pared by 4 bases and J by 5 bases, with 6 bases of the junction left unmatched. The CDR3 loop is CASSGGQGAVETQYF. CDR3 nucleotide sequence: TGCGCCAGCAGTGGCGGACAGGGGGCTGTGGAGACCCAGTACTTC.

The chain uses TRBV30 and TRBJ2-7, with TRBD1 identical over 7 bases. This CDR3 has 14 amino acids. Trimming at V came to 6 bases and at J to 4 bases, leaving 12 bases not matched to a gene. Germline-derived CDR1 and CDR2 are GTSNPN and SVGIG (reference sequence). The CDR3 DNA reads TGTGCCTGTAACTCAGGGACAGCTTTATACGAGCAGTACTTC. Protein product: CACNSGTALYEQYF.

V gene TRBV18 combines with J gene TRBJ1-6, with 8 bases matching TRBD1. The ends lost 3 bases at V and 13 bases at J; junction bases unmatched: 5. CDR1 and CDR2 (germline): KGHSH, LQKENI. The CDR3 loop spans 13 amino acids. As DNA, the CDR3 is TGTGCCAGCTCACCCTCGACAGGGGAGCCCCTCCACTTT. Its protein product is CASSPSTGEPLHF.

The chain combines TRBV27 with TRBJ1-2, with 7 bases aligning to TRBD1. The CDR3 runs to 14 residues. The junction had 5 bases not matched to a gene; V was cut back by 3 bases and J by 4 bases. CDR1 is MNHEY and CDR2 is SMNVEV in the germline V gene (reference sequence). The CDR3 region has the DNA TGTGCCAGCAGTTTTACAGGGACAGTCTATGGCTACACCTTC. Its protein is CASSFTGTVYGYTF.

This chain's CDR3 is CASSITSGGMSYNEQFF. In DNA, the CDR3 is TGTGCCAGTAGTATCACTAGCGGGGGAATGTCCTACAATGAGCAGTTCTTC. The chain carries TRBV19 and TRBJ2-1; TRBD2 matches at 11 bases. Germline lookup yields CDR1 LNHDA and CDR2 SQIVND (reference sequence). The V and J ends lost 3 bases and 1 base, in that order; junction bases with no gene match: 5. This CDR3 has 17 residues.

CDR3 loop: CASRPASGGLGSPLHF. In DNA, the CDR3 is TGTGCCAGCAGGCCCGCATCGGGAGGGCTCGGTTCACCCCTCCACTTT. This chain connects TRBV28 to TRBJ1-6; D ambiguous. Germline-derived CDR1 and CDR2 are MDHEN and SYDVKM. V was cut by 6 bases and J by 9 bases, with 21 bases left in between. The CDR3 has 16 amino acids.

This clone was detected a few times. In DNA, the CDR3 is TGTGCCAGCAGCTCTCTAGCGGGCACGTTCAATGAGCAGTTCTTC. Amino acid sequence: CASSSLAGTFNEQFF. This chain connects TRBV5-6 to TRBJ2-1, with 8 bases identical to TRBD2. V was clipped by 3 bases and J by 6 bases; unmatched bases: 8. The CDR3 covers 15 residues. Germline assignment: CDR1 SGHDT and CDR2 YYEEEE.

The sample holds a few counts of this clone. The chain links TRBV5-1 to TRBJ2-7, with D possibly being TRBD1 (6 bases). The CDR3 contains 14 residues. V lost 0 bases and J 3 bases, leaving 10 bases between the germline ends. Germline V gene data show CDR1 as SGHRS and CDR2 as YFSETQ. CDR3 residues: CASSLGDTHYEQYF. CDR3 coding DNA: TGCGCCAGCAGCTTGGGGGACACACACTACGAGCAGTACTTC.

This clone appeared once. The CDR3: CASSIGRDRRIYNEQFF. The CDR3 DNA is TGTGCCAGTAGTATAGGGAGGGACAGGCGAATCTACAATGAGCAGTTCTTC. The chain combines TRBV19 with TRBJ2-1, with TRBD1 matching over 8 bases. Germline CDR1 is LNHDA and CDR2 is SQIVND (reference sequence). The junction had 8 bases not matched to a gene; V was cut back by 1 base and J by 3 bases. The CDR3 is 17 amino acids.

This clone has a handful of counts. The chain has TRBV9 and TRBJ1-4; TRBD1 aligns across 7 bases. The germline gives CDR1 SGDLS, CDR2 YYNGEE. J was trimmed by 5 bases and V by 1 base; bases with no gene match: 2. The CDR3 runs 14 residues. CDR3 DNA sequence: TGTGCCAGCAGCGTAACAGGGGTGAATGAAAAACTGTTTTTT. This encodes CASSVTGVNEKLFF.

A remark on this clone: A junction end diverges from the germline sequence, so it may reflect a read error. Other DNA sequences of this sample code for an identical CDR3. The J gene is TRBJ2-1, the V gene TRBV7-7; 9 bases fit TRBD2. CDR1 SSHAT and CDR2 FNYEAQ come from the germline V gene (reference sequence). The CDR3 consists of 14 residues. DNA of the CDR3: TGTGCTAGCAGCTTATCAGCGGGGGGCGGCGAGCAGTTCTTC. Amino acids: CASSLSAGGGEQFF.

This chain links TRBV7-2 with TRBJ2-7; TRBD1 matches 10 bases. Per the germline V gene, CDR1 is SGHTA and CDR2 is FQGNSA. The CDR3 is made up of 15 amino acids. After removal of 5 bases from V and 3 bases from J, the junction contained 7 bases not matched to a gene. The CDR3 DNA sequence: TGTGCCAGCAGCCCCAGCGGACAGGGGGTCTACGAGCAGTACTTC. Encoded protein: CASSPSGQGVYEQYF. The full variable domain, completed using reference TRBV7-2 and TRBJ2-7, is GAGVSQSPSNKVTEKGKDVELRCDPISGHTALYWYRQSLGQGLEFLIYFQGNSAPDKSGLPSDRFSAERTGGSVSTLTIQRTQQEDSAVYLCASSPSGQGVYEQYFGPGTRLTVT.

The V gene is TRBV5-1, the J gene TRBJ2-5; D unresolved. Trimming removed 8 bases from V and 1 base from J, with 9 bases in between. The germline gives CDR1 SGHRS, CDR2 YFSETQ. The CDR3 length is 12 residues. The CDR3 DNA is TGCGCCAGTTCCCTCCCCCAAGAGACCCAGTACTTC. It yields the protein CASSLPQETQYF.

This chain connects TRBV30 to TRBJ2-3, with 9 bases lining up with TRBD1. The trim removed 2 bases at V and 3 bases at J, leaving 3 bases unmatched. This CDR3 region has 14 residues. CDR1 GTSNPN and CDR2 SVGIG come from the germline V gene (reference sequence). CDR3 in amino acids: CAWSLTGGTDTQYF. The CDR3 DNA is TGTGCCTGGAGTCTGACAGGGGGAACAGATACGCAGTATTTT.

The V call is TRBV21-1, the J call TRBJ2-2; no DNA check was done on the table's D call, TRBD1. TRBV21-1 is assigned pseudogene status. The CDR3 totals 17 residues. CDR3 coding DNA: TGTGCCAGCAGCAAAGACGCAGGGGAGATGGGTTCCGGGGAGCTGTTTTTT. Its translation: CASSKDAGEMGSGELFF.

The chain carries TRBV7-3 and TRBJ2-7, with a weak D call TRBD1 (8 bases). CDR3 length equals 12 residues. Trimming removed 5 bases at V and 7 bases at J, with 12 bases between. CDR1 is SGHTA and CDR2 is FQGTGA in the germline V gene. CDR3 coding DNA: TGTGCCAGCAGCCCACAGGGGGGGGAGCAGTACTTC. Protein sequence: CASSPQGGEQYF.

The chain has TRBV21-1 and TRBJ2-5; the table's D call TRBD2 went unverified against the DNA. TRBV21-1 corresponds to a pseudogene. This CDR3 contains 17 residues. Here the CDR3 DNA reads TGTGCCAGCAGCAAAGGGGGACTAGCGGAAGAGGAGGAGACCCAGTACTTC. This codes for CASSKGGLAEEEETQYF.

CDR3 protein: CASSLVRGNSYNSPLHF. The CDR3 nucleotides are TGTGCCAGCAGCTTAGTTCGGGGAAACTCCTATAATTCACCCCTCCACTTT. J is TRBJ1-6 and V is TRBV7-8; D uncertain. Per germline, CDR1 SGHVS and CDR2 FQNEAQ. The V end was cut by 1 base, the J end by 0 bases, with 10 bases between. The length of the CDR3 is 17 residues.

The chain uses TRBV29-1 and TRBJ1-4; tentative D call: TRBD1 (5 bases). The V end lost 6 bases, the J end lost 3 bases, and 11 bases lay between the germline ends. CDR1 SQVTM and CDR2 ANQGSEA come from the germline V gene. The CDR3 is made up of 13 amino acids. The CDR3 reads CSVHGGANEKLFF. Here the CDR3 DNA reads TGCAGCGTCCACGGGGGTGCTAATGAAAAACTGTTTTTT.

V and J are TRBV9 and TRBJ2-1, with a possible D match to TRBD2 (7 bases). The germline V gene encodes CDR1 SGDLS and CDR2 YYNGEE. The CDR3 runs to 17 residues. The V end was cut by 4 bases, the J end by 4 bases, with 21 bases between. The CDR3: CASSPHRGASSYNEQFF. The CDR3 DNA reads as TGTGCCAGCAGCCCTCACCGGGGGGCTAGTTCTTACAATGAGCAGTTCTTC.

The chain carries TRBV6-1 and TRBJ2-2, with 8 bases aligning to TRBD1. J lost 5 bases, V lost 5 bases, and 4 bases had no gene match. CDR3 length: 14 residues. The germline gives CDR1 MNHNS, CDR2 SASEGT. CDR3 DNA: TGTGCCAGCAGTCTGGGGGACAGGACCGGGGAGCTGTTTTTT. Encoded protein: CASSLGDRTGELFF.

The rearrangement uses TRBV2 and TRBJ2-1, with 12 nucleotides matching TRBD2. This CDR3 has 15 amino acids. The junction had 5 bases not matched to a gene; V was cut back by 4 bases and J by 7 bases. CDR1 SNHLY and CDR2 FYNNEI come from the germline V gene. Here the CDR3 reads CASSAGTSGLNEQFF. DNA of the CDR3: TGTGCCAGCAGTGCTGGGACTAGCGGGCTTAATGAGCAGTTCTTC.

The chain links TRBV11-1 to TRBJ2-6; D might be TRBD1 (5 bases). The germline V gene encodes CDR1 SGHAT and CDR2 FQDESV (reference sequence). The V gene lost 5 bases and the J gene lost 2 bases, with 10 bases spanning the gap. The CDR3 sequence is 15 residues long. The DNA for the CDR3 is TGTGCCAGCAGCCGAGGACATACTGGGGCCAACGTCCTGACTTTC. This codes for CASSRGHTGANVLTF.

In nucleotides, the CDR3 is TGTGCCAGCAGCCTTCTAGCGGGGCAAAGCACAGATACGCAGTATTTT. Encoded protein: CASSLLAGQSTDTQYF. The chain recombines TRBV7-9 with TRBJ2-3, with 9 bases lining up with TRBD2. This CDR3 comprises 16 residues. V lost 5 bases and J lost 0; bases outside the gene matches: 6. Germline V CDR1 and CDR2: SEHNR, FQNEAQ (reference sequence).

The chain links TRBV28 to TRBJ2-3, with a possible D match to TRBD1 (5 bases). The germline gives CDR1 MDHEN, CDR2 SYDVKM. CDR3 length equals 19 residues. V was shortened by 4 bases and J by 0 bases, with 23 bases between the two germline ends. CDR3 protein: CASSSLLLGAALSTDTQYF. CDR3 DNA: TGTGCCAGCAGTTCACTCCTGCTTGGGGCAGCACTTAGCACAGATACGCAGTATTTT.